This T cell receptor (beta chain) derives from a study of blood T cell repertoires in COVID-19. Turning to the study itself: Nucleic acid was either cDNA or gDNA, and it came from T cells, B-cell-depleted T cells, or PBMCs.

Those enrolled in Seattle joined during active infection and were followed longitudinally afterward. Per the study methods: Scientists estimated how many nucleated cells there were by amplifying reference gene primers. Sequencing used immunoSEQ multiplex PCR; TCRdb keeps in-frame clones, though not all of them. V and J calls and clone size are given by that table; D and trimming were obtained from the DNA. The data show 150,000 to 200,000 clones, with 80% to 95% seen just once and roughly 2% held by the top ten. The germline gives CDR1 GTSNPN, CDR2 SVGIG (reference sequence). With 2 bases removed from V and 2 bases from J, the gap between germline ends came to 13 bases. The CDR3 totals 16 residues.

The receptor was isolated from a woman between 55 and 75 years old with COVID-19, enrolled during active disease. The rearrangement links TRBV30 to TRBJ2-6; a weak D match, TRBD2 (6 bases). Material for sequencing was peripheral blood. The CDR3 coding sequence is TGTGCCTGGAGTCTTAAGGGACTCGCTGGGGCCAACGTCCTGACTTTC. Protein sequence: CAWSLKGLAGANVLTF. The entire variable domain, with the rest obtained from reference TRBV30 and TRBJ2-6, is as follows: SQTIHQWPATLVQPVGSPLSLECTVEGTSNPNLYWYRQAAGRGLQLLFYSVGIGQISSEVPQNLSASRPQDRQFILSSKKLLLSDSGFYLCAWSLKGLAGANVLTFGAGSRLTVL.